This paragraph reports one T cell receptor (beta chain). Its antigen is currently unknown. 60 Vbeta and 13 Jbeta primers were used in PCR. Measured with immunoSEQ multiplex PCR; TCRdb has only the in-frame clones, and not every one. The sample shows about 140,000 clones, over 75% of them seen only once. The record originates from a study of cytomegalovirus exposure and HLA in healthy donors. Turning to the study itself: Of all 400 or so donors who were genotyped, roughly 81% belonged to the Caucasian-associated ancestry cluster. Points from the study as a whole: The records held CMV serostatus as the only immune exposure information. It was shown in a later analysis that HLA-associated TCR beta chains were more clonally expanded than other, equally common chains. A missense DCLRE1C variant was associated with V- and J-gene trimming of TCR beta chains in a later analysis, and an independent cohort replicated the association.

Sequenced: PBMCs. The TCR was taken from a female donor in good health and CMV-seronegative.

The CDR3 bases are TGTGCCAGCAGCTACTTGGAGCGGGAGGGAACCGGGGAGCTGTTTTTT. Translation gives CASSYLEREGTGELFF. V and J are TRBV7-6 and TRBJ2-2; TRBD2 agrees at 10 bases. Germline loops: CDR1 SGHVS, CDR2 FNYEAQ. The CDR3 runs 16 residues. V was pared by 4 bases and J by 5 bases, with 7 bases of the junction left unmatched.